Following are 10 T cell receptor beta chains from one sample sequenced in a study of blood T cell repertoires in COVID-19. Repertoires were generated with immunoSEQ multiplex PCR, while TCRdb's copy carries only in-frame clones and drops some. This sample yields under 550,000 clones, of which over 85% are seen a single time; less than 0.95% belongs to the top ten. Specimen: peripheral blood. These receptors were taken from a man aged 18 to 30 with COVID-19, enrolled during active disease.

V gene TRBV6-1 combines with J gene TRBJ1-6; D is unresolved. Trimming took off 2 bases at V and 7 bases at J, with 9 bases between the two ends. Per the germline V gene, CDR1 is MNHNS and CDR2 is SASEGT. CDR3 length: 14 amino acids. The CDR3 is CASSETRANSPLHF. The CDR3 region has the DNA TGTGCCAGCAGTGAAACTCGCGCGAATTCACCCCTCCACTTT.

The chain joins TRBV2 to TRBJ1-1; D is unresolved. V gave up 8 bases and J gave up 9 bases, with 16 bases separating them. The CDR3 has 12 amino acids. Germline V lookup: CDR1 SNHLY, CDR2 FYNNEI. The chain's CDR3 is CASSTLRDKAFF. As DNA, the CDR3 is TGTGCCAGCTCCACCCTTCGGGATAAAGCTTTCTTT.

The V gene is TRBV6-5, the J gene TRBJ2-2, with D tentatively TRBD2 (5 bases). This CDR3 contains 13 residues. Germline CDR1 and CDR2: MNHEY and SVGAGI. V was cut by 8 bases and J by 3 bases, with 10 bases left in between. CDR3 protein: CASASGDTGELFF. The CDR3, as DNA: TGTGCCAGCGCCAGCGGAGACACCGGGGAGCTGTTTTTT.

The CDR3: CASSAQQGLNTEAFF. Here the CDR3 DNA reads TGTGCCAGCAGCGCCCAACAGGGATTAAACACTGAAGCTTTCTTT. This sequence joins TRBV3-1 (or the pseudogene TRBV3-2) and TRBJ1-1; tentative D call: TRBD1 (6 bases). This CDR3 contains 15 residues. The V gene's germline CDR1 is LGHDT and CDR2 YNNKEL (reference sequence). Trimming pared 5 bases from V and 2 bases from J, leaving 15 bases between.

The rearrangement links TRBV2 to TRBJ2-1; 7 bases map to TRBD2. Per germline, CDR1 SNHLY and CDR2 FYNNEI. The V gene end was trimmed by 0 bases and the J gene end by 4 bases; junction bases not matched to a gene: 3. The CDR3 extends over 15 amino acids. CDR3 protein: CASSEAGTTYNEQFF. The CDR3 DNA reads TGTGCCAGCAGTGAAGCCGGGACTACGTACAATGAGCAGTTCTTC.

CDR3 sequence: CASSLVRTMNTGELFF. The CDR3 coding sequence is TGTGCCAGCAGCTTAGTCCGGACAATGAACACCGGGGAGCTGTTTTTT. The chain couples TRBV7-6 to TRBJ2-2; D possibly corresponds to TRBD1 (5 bases). This CDR3 has 16 amino acids. The germline V and J ends were trimmed by 1 base and 1 base, with 10 bases remaining between them. CDR1 is SGHVS, CDR2 FNYEAQ, per germline.

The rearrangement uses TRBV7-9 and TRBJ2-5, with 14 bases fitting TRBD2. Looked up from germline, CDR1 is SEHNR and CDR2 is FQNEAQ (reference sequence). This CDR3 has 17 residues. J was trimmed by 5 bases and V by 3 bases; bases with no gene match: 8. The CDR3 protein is CASSLGTSGGSGETQYF. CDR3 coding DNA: TGTGCCAGCAGCTTGGGGACTAGCGGGGGTTCAGGGGAGACCCAGTACTTC.

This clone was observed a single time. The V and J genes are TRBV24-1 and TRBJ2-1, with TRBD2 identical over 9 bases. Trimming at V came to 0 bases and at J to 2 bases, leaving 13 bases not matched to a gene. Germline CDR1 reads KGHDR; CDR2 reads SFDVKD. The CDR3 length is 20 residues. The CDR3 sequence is CATSDLAPRGAGGPYNEQFF. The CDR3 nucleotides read TGTGCCACCAGTGATTTGGCCCCGAGGGGGGCGGGAGGGCCCTACAATGAGCAGTTCTTC.

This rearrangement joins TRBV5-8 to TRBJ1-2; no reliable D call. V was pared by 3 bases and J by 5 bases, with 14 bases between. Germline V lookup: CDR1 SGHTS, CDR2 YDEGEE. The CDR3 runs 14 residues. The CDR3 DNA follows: TGTGCCAGCAGCTCTCCGGGAACCAAGTATGGCTACACCTTC. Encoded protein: CASSSPGTKYGYTF.

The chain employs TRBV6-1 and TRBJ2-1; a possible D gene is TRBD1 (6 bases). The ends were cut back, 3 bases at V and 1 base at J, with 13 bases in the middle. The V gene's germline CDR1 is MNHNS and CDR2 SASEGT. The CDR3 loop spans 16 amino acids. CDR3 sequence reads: CASSDPGVRSYNEQFF. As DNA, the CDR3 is TGTGCCAGCAGTGACCCAGGGGTCCGATCCTACAATGAGCAGTTCTTC.